This entry concerns a single T cell receptor beta chain. V lost 4 bases and J lost 7; bases outside the gene matches: 14. This CDR3 spans 16 amino acids. Germline CDR1 and CDR2: DFQATT and SNEGSKA (reference sequence). TCRdb re-called the 5' RACE reads through MiXCR, storing one row per CDR3 protein. Among roughly 8,400 distinct CDR3 sequences, roughly 60% were seen once, and the ten largest hold roughly 6%. Sequencing was done on a sample of tumor-infiltrating memory CD4+ T cells sorted from the breast tumor. Noted subset: memory CD4+ T cells, CD4+CD45RO+CD25-. The receptor was derived from a female donor with breast cancer. The V and J genes are TRBV20-1 and TRBJ1-4; 8 bases fit TRBD1. DNA of the CDR3: TGCAGTGCTACTATGGGCGAAACAGGGGGATCTGAAAAACTGTTTTTT. Translation gives CSATMGETGGSEKLFF.